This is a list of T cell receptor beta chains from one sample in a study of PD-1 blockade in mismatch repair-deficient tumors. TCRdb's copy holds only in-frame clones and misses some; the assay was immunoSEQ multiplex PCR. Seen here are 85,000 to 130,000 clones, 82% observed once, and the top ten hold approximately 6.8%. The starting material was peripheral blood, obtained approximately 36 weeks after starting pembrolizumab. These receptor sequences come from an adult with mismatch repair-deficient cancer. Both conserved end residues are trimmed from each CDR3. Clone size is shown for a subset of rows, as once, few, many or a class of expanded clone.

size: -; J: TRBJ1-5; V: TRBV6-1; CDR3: ASSEGWDGWGRPQH
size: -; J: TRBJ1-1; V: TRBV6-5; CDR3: ASRPMRDRNTEAF
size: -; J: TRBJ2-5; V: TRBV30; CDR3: AWTGTSVIYQETQY
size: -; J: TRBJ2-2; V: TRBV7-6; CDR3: ASSTTLGEGRGELF
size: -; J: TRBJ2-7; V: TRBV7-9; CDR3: ASSLGGYYEQY
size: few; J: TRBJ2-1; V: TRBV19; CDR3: ASSPGQELYNEQF
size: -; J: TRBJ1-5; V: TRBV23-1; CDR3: ASSQSDRQLNQPQH
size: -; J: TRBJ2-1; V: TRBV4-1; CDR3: ASRLAALAYNEQF
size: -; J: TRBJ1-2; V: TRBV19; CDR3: ASSTQGSSYGYT
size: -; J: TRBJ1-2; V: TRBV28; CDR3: ASSQLTGWNYGYT
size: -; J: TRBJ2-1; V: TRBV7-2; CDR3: ASSSRTSNRHEQF
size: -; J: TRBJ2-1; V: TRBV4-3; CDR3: ASSQATFSVHSYNEQF
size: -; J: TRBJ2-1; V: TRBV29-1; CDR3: SVVIRVAGGPPHEQF
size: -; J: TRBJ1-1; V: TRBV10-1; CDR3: ASSETGGTEAF
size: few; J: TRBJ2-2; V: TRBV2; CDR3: ASRTDRGNTGELF
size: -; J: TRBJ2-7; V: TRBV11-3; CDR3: ASSLDQDSSYEQY
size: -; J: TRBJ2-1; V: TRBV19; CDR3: ATRTSGSSYNEQF
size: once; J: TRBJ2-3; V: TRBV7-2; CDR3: ASSLDITDTQY
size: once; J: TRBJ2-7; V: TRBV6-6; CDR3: ASSPASGISSYEQY
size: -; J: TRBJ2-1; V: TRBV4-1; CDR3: ASSQSPGPLYNEQF
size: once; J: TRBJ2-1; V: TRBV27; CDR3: ASSLGTSYYNEQF
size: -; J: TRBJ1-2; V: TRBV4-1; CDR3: ASSQETGVRPYGYT
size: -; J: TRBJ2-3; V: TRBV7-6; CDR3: ASSLTSGHTDTQY
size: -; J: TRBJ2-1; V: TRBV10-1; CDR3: ASSGLSGFQF
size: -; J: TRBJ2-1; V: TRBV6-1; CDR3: ASRASGRYEQF
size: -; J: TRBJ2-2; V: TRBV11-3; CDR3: ASSFGWGDTGELF
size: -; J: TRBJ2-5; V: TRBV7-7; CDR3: ASSAVKGNQETQY
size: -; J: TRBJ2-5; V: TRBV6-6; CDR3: ASSYSSGRGQETQY
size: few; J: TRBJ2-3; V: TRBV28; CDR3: AIASDGTSTDTQY
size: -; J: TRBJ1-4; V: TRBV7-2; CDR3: ASSKTGTNEKLF
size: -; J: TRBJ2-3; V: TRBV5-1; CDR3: ASSLASQQTDTQY
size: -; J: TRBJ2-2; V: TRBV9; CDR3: ASSVVGNTGELF
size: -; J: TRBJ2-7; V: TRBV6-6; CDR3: ASSYSERVSYEQY
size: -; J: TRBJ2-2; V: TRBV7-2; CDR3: ASSLDFRLLISGELF
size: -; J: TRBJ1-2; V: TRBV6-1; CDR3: ASIMGRDYGYT
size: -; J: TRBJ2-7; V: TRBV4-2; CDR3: ASSQPTRGVYEQY
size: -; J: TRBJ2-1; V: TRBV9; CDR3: ASSSNLAGSYNEQF
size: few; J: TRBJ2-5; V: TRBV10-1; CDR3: ASSETSGEETQY
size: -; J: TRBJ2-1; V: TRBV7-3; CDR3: ASSQRAGGPWNEQF
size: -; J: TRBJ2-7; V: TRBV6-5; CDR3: ASSRPGRTSYEQY
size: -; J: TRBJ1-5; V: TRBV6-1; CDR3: ASSVQGENQPQH
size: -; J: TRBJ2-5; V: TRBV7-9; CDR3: ASSPRPERETQY
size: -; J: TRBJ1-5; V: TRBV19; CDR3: ASSIDRRTGLNQPQH
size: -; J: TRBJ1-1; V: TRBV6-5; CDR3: ASSVEENTEAF
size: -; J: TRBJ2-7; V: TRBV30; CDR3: AWSVGGYSYEQY
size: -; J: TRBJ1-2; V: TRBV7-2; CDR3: ASSFPGGRGYT
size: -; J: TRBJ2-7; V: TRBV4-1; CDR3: ASSQDRAILDEQY
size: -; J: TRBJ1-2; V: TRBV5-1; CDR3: ASSLNTGTDGYT
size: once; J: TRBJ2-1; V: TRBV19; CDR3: ASTGSSYNEQF
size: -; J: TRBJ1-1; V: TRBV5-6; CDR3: ASNLRDEAF
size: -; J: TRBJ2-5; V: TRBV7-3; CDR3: ASSPGGTETQY
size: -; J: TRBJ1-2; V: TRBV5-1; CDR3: ASSSQGGTNYGYT
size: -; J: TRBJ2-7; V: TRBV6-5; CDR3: ASSYGTSSSYEQY
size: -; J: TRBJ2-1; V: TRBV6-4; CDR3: ASSVENGREQF
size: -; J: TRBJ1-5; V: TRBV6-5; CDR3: ASSYVGSNQPQH
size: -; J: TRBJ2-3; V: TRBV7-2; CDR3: ASSSLTSGAPTDTQY
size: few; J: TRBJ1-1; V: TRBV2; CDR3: ASSEEILNTEAF
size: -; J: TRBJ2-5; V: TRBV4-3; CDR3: ASSQGPGGPHQETQY
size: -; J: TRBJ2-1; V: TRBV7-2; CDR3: ASSLVGNEQF